The 30 T cell receptor beta chains reported below all come from one sample, sequenced in a study of shared T cell receptors in the human thymus. TCRdb keeps only in-frame clones here, not all; method: immunoSEQ multiplex PCR. The sample shows 700,000 to 750,000 clones, 70% to 90% of them seen only once. Another study also made use of these data, one on human thymus T cells.

The sample comprised thymocytes. These receptors originate from a girl under two years old with a congenital heart defect.

The V call is TRBV4-1, the J call TRBJ2-7; 8 nucleotides line up with TRBD2. V lost 1 base and J lost 1; bases outside the gene matches: 24. Germline V lookup: CDR1 MGHRA, CDR2 YSYEKL. The CDR3 is made up of 22 amino acids. The CDR3 bases are TGCGCCAGCAGCCAAGCCTCACACCCAGGAGTAGCGGGGCCCCCTTCTTCCTACGAGCAGTACTTC. It encodes CASSQASHPGVAGPPSSYEQYF.

V and J are TRBV6-6 and TRBJ1-1, with D hard to call. The germline V gene has CDR1 MNHNY and CDR2 SVGAGI (reference sequence). CDR3 length: 14 amino acids. The germline V and J ends were trimmed by 4 bases and 11 bases, with 20 bases remaining between them. The CDR3 here is CASSSPAEGVMAFF. The CDR3, as DNA: TGTGCCAGCAGTTCCCCCGCCGAGGGAGTTATGGCTTTCTTT.

The V and J genes are TRBV6-1 and TRBJ2-5; maybe TRBD2 (6 bases). This CDR3 is built from 13 residues. The germline gives CDR1 MNHNS, CDR2 SASEGT. The V end was cut by 6 bases, the J end by 7 bases, with 15 bases between. The CDR3 DNA reads as TGTGCCAGCAGAGGAGGGCCCTGGTGGACCCAGTACTTC. Translation gives CASRGGPWWTQYF.

The chain recombines TRBV12-5 with TRBJ1-5; TRBD1 agrees at 9 bases. J was trimmed by 2 bases and V by 6 bases; bases with no gene match: 8. The V gene's germline CDR1 is LGHNT and CDR2 FRNRAP. The CDR3 covers 16 residues. The DNA of the CDR3 is TGTGCTAGTGGCCGGGACAGGGATTTTTGCAATCAGCCCCAGCATTTT. Protein: CASGRDRDFCNQPQHF. Full variable domain (missing parts from reference TRBV12-5 and TRBJ1-5): DARVTQTPRHKVTEMGQEVTMRCQPILGHNTVFWYRQTMMQGLELLAYFRNRAPLDDSGMPKDRFSAEMPDATLATLKIQPSEPRDSAVYFCASGRDRDFCNQPQHFGDGTRLSIL.

The V gene is TRBV7-4, the J gene TRBJ1-1; tentative D call: TRBD1 (6 bases). There are 16 residues in the CDR3. Per germline, CDR1 SGHVT and CDR2 SQSDAQ. Trimming pared 5 bases from V and 0 bases from J, leaving 16 bases between. The DNA of the CDR3 is TGTGCCAGCAGCCAGAGACAGGCCAACATGAACACTGAAGCTTTCTTT. Amino acids: CASSQRQANMNTEAFF. Looking up the rest from reference TRBV7-4 and TRBJ1-1 gives the full variable domain: GAGVSQSPRYKVAKRGRDVALRCDSISGHVTLYWYRQTLGQGSEVLTYSQSDAQRDKSGRPSGRFSAERPERSVSTLKIQRTEQGDSAVYLCASSQRQANMNTEAFFGQGTRLTVV.

This chain joins TRBV7-8 and TRBJ1-2, with TRBD1 matching over 9 bases. Germline assignment: CDR1 SGHVS and CDR2 FQNEAQ. CDR3 size: 18 residues. The ends lost 4 bases at V and 8 bases at J; junction bases unmatched: 20. In nucleotides, the CDR3 is TGTGCCAGCAGCTCCGACGCCCACTTTGGGACAGGGCGGCGGGGCTACACCTTC. It is translated as CASSSDAHFGTGRRGYTF. The full variable domain, in which reference TRBV7-8 and TRBJ1-2 provide the parts outside the CDR3, is GAGVSQSPRYKVAKRGQDVALRCDPISGHVSLFWYQQALGQGPEFLTYFQNEAQLDKSGLPSDRFFAERPEGSVSTLKIQRTQQEDSAVYLCASSSDAHFGTGRRGYTFGSGTRLTVV.

This clone was observed once. The rearrangement links TRBV7-6 to TRBJ2-7; D is perhaps TRBD2 (5 bases). This CDR3 is built from 13 residues. Trimming took off 5 bases at V and 4 bases at J, with 12 bases between the two ends. Germline CDR1 SGHVS, CDR2 FNYEAQ. CDR3 residues: CASSPVRGYEQYF. The CDR3 nucleotides are TGTGCCAGCAGCCCGGTCCGGGGTTACGAGCAGTACTTC.

V is TRBV5-6 and J is TRBJ1-1, with D uncertain. V dropped 4 bases and J dropped 1 base, with 23 bases sitting between them. The CDR3 spans 18 residues. Germline-derived CDR1 and CDR2 are SGHDT and YYEEEE. This CDR3 reads CASSPPRELRRKNTEAFF. CDR3 DNA: TGTGCCAGCAGCCCCCCCCGGGAACTACGCCGAAAGAACACTGAAGCTTTCTTT.

This clone has more than one count but fewer than ten. The chain recombines TRBV27 with TRBJ2-1; TRBD1 aligns across 7 bases. V lost 6 bases and J lost 2; bases outside the gene matches: 16. Germline loops: CDR1 MNHEY, CDR2 SMNVEV (reference sequence). This CDR3 is built from 18 residues. The CDR3 spells CASSFYRPGQLTYNEQFF. The CDR3, as DNA: TGTGCCAGCAGCTTCTACCGCCCGGGACAGCTTACCTACAATGAGCAGTTCTTC.

In regard to this clone: This specimen includes other DNA sequences encoding the same CDR3. The rearrangement joins TRBV6-1 to TRBJ1-6; maybe TRBD1 (6 bases). V was pared by 5 bases and J by 6 bases, with 14 bases between. The germline CDR1 and CDR2 sequences are MNHNS and SASEGT. The CDR3 length is 15 residues. The chain's CDR3 is CASSSATGSNSPLHF. In DNA form, the CDR3 reads TGTGCCAGCAGTTCAGCCACAGGGAGTAATTCACCCCTCCACTTT.

The V gene is TRBV7-9, the J gene TRBJ1-1, with 7 bases matching TRBD1. This CDR3 has 12 residues. CDR1 is SEHNR and CDR2 is FQNEAQ in the germline V gene (reference sequence). V shed 10 bases and J 0 bases; nucleotides not matched to a gene: 2. CDR3 DNA: TGTGCCACAGGACAGGTGAACACTGAAGCTTTCTTT. Protein product: CATGQVNTEAFF.

The J gene is TRBJ2-3, the V gene TRBV5-1, with TRBD2 identical over 12 bases. Per the germline V gene, CDR1 is SGHRS and CDR2 is YFSETQ. There are 15 residues in the CDR3. J was trimmed by 3 bases and V by 3 bases; bases with no gene match: 2. The DNA of the CDR3 is TGCGCCAGCAGCTATCTAGCGGGGGGGACAGATACGCAGTATTTT. Translated: CASSYLAGGTDTQYF.

This chain joins TRBV27 and TRBJ1-1; no clear D gene. V was shortened by 4 bases and J by 3 bases, with 15 bases between the two germline ends. CDR1 MNHEY and CDR2 SMNVEV come from the germline V gene (reference sequence). This CDR3 region has 15 residues. The CDR3 loop is CASSYHRRKYTEAFF. CDR3 in DNA: TGTGCCAGCAGTTACCACAGAAGAAAGTACACTGAAGCTTTCTTT.

This rearrangement joins TRBV27 to TRBJ1-2, with a tentative D call TRBD1 (6 bases). This CDR3 contains 15 residues. The germline V gene encodes CDR1 MNHEY and CDR2 SMNVEV (reference sequence). The V gene lost 6 bases and the J gene lost 4 bases, with 18 bases spanning the gap. Written as DNA, the CDR3 is TGTGCCAGCAGCGGAGGGGCGGGGGCGAGCTATGGCTACACCTTC. Translated: CASSGGAGASYGYTF.

The J gene is TRBJ1-5, the V gene TRBV6-1; D perhaps matches TRBD1 (6 bases). This CDR3 region has 15 residues. Trimming pared 3 bases from V and 1 base from J, leaving 10 bases between. Germline CDR1 is MNHNS and CDR2 is SASEGT. CDR3 DNA: TGTGCCAGCAGTGAGGACAGTATAAGCAATCAGCCCCAGCATTTT. It is translated as CASSEDSISNQPQHF.

This clone was detected once. The gene calls are TRBV27 and TRBJ2-3, with 7 bases that match TRBD2. This CDR3 contains 19 residues. The V segment lost 6 bases and the J segment 2 bases; nucleotides outside the gene matches: 20. The germline V gene encodes CDR1 MNHEY and CDR2 SMNVEV (reference sequence). CDR3: CASSAAGVTSSGHTDTQYF. The CDR3 DNA follows: TGTGCCAGCAGCGCCGCGGGGGTCACCTCTAGCGGACACACAGATACGCAGTATTTT.

The rearrangement links TRBV5-1 to TRBJ1-1; TRBD1 matches 7 bases. The length of the CDR3 is 18 residues. V was clipped by 1 base and J by 9 bases; unmatched bases: 21. Per germline, CDR1 SGHRS and CDR2 YFSETQ. The CDR3 DNA sequence: TGCGCCAGCAGCTTGAGGGCCCGACAGGGCCGGAACAGAGAAAAAGCTTTCTTT. Amino acids: CASSLRARQGRNREKAFF.

This chain links TRBV2 with TRBJ2-5; D ambiguous. Trimming took off 6 bases at V and 2 bases at J, with 10 bases between the two ends. The germline gives CDR1 SNHLY, CDR2 FYNNEI. The CDR3 covers 13 residues. The CDR3 protein is CASRGYSQETQYF. The CDR3 nucleotides are TGTGCCAGCAGGGGCTATAGTCAAGAGACCCAGTACTTC.

The chain employs TRBV30 and TRBJ1-2, with D possibly being TRBD1 (5 bases). The CDR3 length is 16 residues. Trimming cost V 2 bases and J 4 bases, with 20 bases left between them. Per germline, CDR1 GTSNPN and CDR2 SVGIG (reference sequence). CDR3 protein: CAWSPFDSRTIYGYTF. The DNA of the CDR3 is TGTGCCTGGAGTCCTTTCGACAGCCGGACGATCTATGGCTACACCTTC.

J is TRBJ1-4 and V is TRBV2; D remains unclear. The CDR3 is 16 residues long. V was cut by 3 bases and J by 6 bases, with 17 bases left in between. Germline V CDR1 and CDR2: SNHLY, FYNNEI. The CDR3 here is CASSDGRSRRDEKLFF. In DNA form, the CDR3 reads TGTGCCAGCAGTGATGGGAGGTCCAGAAGGGATGAAAAACTGTTTTTT.

The count of this clone is one. The chain employs TRBV28 and TRBJ1-2; TRBD1 matches 7 bases. V trimming: 6 bases; J trimming: 7 bases; junction bases outside the gene matches: 20. The CDR3 length is 17 residues. Looked up from germline, CDR1 is MDHEN and CDR2 is SYDVKM. The CDR3 reads CASRLKGQYPDLGGYTF. For the CDR3, the DNA is TGTGCCAGCAGGCTCAAGGGACAGTACCCTGATCTCGGTGGCTACACCTTC.

This chain links TRBV6-1 with TRBJ1-2, with TRBD1 matching 8 bases. The V and J ends lost 5 bases and 12 bases, in that order; junction bases with no gene match: 11. CDR1 is MNHNS and CDR2 is SASEGT in the germline V gene. This CDR3 spans 13 amino acids. This CDR3 is CASSLWTGTGHTF. DNA of the CDR3: TGTGCCAGCAGTCTCTGGACAGGGACCGGCCACACCTTC.

The CDR3 region is CASSGNGGIGYEQYF. The DNA for the CDR3 is TGTGCCAGCAGCGGCAACGGGGGGATAGGGTACGAGCAGTACTTC. The J gene is TRBJ2-7, the V gene TRBV5-6; 7 positions agree with TRBD2. Trimming removed 4 bases from V and 4 bases from J; junction bases left unmatched: 11. Germline lookup yields CDR1 SGHDT and CDR2 YYEEEE. There are 15 residues in the CDR3.

The chain combines TRBV27 with TRBJ2-2; 9 nucleotides agree with TRBD1. The length of the CDR3 is 14 residues. CDR1 is MNHEY, CDR2 SMNVEV, per germline (reference sequence). Germline trimming cut 4 bases from V and 7 bases from J; bases unmatched to any gene: 4. CDR3 sequence reads: CASSYRGRDGELFF. CDR3 nucleotides: TGTGCCAGCAGTTACAGGGGGCGGGACGGGGAGCTGTTTTTT.

This chain connects TRBV4-1 to TRBJ1-1, with D perhaps matching TRBD1 (5 bases). This CDR3 has 16 amino acids. The germline V gene encodes CDR1 MGHRA and CDR2 YSYEKL. The ends were cut back, 4 bases at V and 1 base at J, with 16 bases in the middle. CDR3 loop: CASSPPPGGENTEAFF. The CDR3 DNA reads TGCGCCAGCAGCCCCCCCCCTGGGGGGGAGAACACTGAAGCTTTCTTT.

The chain combines TRBV15 with TRBJ2-2; 9 bases match TRBD1. The germline V gene encodes CDR1 LNHNV and CDR2 YYDKDF (reference sequence). The CDR3 length is 18 residues. Trimming at V came to 0 bases and at J to 5 bases, leaving 10 bases not matched to a gene. The CDR3 is CATSRDQWGQGKTGELFF. The CDR3 DNA reads TGTGCCACCAGCAGAGACCAGTGGGGACAGGGAAAGACCGGGGAGCTGTTTTTT. The entire variable domain, with the rest obtained from reference TRBV15 and TRBJ2-2, is as follows: DAMVIQNPRYQVTQFGKPVTLSCSQTLNHNVMYWYQQKSSQAPKLLFHYYDKDFNNEADTPDNFQSRRPNTSFCFLDIRSPGLGDTAMYLCATSRDQWGQGKTGELFFGEGSRLTVL.

CDR3 in amino acids: CASSLVGLVGLHEQYF. DNA of the CDR3: TGTGCCAGCAGCTTGGTGGGCCTCGTAGGTCTCCACGAGCAGTACTTC. The J gene is TRBJ2-7, the V gene TRBV5-6; D uncertain. There are 16 residues in the CDR3. CDR1 and CDR2 from the germline V gene are SGHDT and YYEEEE. With 0 bases removed from V and 5 bases from J, the gap between germline ends came to 18 bases.

The rearrangement uses TRBV5-6 and TRBJ2-2, with D maybe TRBD1 (5 bases). V gave up 1 base and J gave up 7 bases, with 14 bases separating them. The germline CDR1 and CDR2 sequences are SGHDT and YYEEEE. The CDR3 spans 15 residues. The CDR3 is CASSLTGAVGGELFF. CDR3 bases: TGTGCCAGCAGCTTGACTGGGGCCGTGGGCGGGGAGCTGTTTTTT. Full variable domain (missing parts from reference TRBV5-6 and TRBJ2-2): DAGVTQSPTHLIKTRGQQVTLRCSPKSGHDTVSWYQQALGQGPQFIFQYYEEEERQRGNFPDRFSGHQFPNYSSELNVNALLLGDSALYLCASSLTGAVGGELFFGEGSRLTVL.

The V gene is TRBV29-1, the J gene TRBJ1-2; D not certain. There are 13 residues in the CDR3. CDR1 and CDR2 from the germline V gene are SQVTM and ANQGSEA. CDR3 protein: CSTKFSANYGYTF. The CDR3 DNA is TGCAGTACTAAGTTCTCAGCTAACTATGGCTACACCTTC. Drawing the rest from reference TRBV29-1 and TRBJ1-2, the complete variable domain is SAVISQKPSRDICQRGTSLTIQCQVDSQVTMMFWYRQQPGQSLTLIATANQGSEATYESGFVIDKFPISRPNLTFSTLTVSNMSPEDSSIYLCSTKFSANYGYTFGSGTRLTVV.

V usage is TRBV5-6 and J usage is TRBJ2-1; D is undetermined. CDR1 and CDR2 from the germline V gene are SGHDT and YYEEEE. Trimming shortened V by 0 bases and J by 5 bases, and 6 bases separated the two germline ends. The CDR3 has 13 amino acids. CDR3 protein: CASSLESDNEQFF. The CDR3 DNA reads as TGTGCCAGCAGCTTGGAATCCGACAATGAGCAGTTCTTC.